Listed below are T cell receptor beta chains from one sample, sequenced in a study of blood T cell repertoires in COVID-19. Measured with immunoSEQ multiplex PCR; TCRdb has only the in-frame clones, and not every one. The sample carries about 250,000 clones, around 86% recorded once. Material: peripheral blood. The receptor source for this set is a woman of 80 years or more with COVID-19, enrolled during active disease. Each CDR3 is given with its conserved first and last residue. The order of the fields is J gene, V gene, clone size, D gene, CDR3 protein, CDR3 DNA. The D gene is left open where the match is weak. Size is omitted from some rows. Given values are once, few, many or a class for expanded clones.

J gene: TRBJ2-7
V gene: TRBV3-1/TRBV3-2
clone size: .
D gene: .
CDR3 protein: CASSQRAGTYEQYF
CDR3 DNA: TGTGCCAGCAGCCAACGGGCAGGGACCTACGAGCAGTACTTC

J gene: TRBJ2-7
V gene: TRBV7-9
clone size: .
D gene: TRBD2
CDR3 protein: CASSQTSGGAEQYF
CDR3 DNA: TGTGCCAGCAGCCAAACTAGCGGGGGGGCGGAGCAGTACTTC

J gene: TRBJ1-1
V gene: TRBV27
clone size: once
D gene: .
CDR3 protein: CASSLGAGGNTEAFF
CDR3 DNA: TGTGCCAGCAGTTTAGGTGCAGGTGGGAACACTGAAGCTTTCTTT

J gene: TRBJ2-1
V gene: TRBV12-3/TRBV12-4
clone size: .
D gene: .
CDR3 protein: CASSFEWLAAEFF
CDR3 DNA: TGTGCCAGCAGTTTCGAGTGGTTAGCCGCCGAGTTCTTC

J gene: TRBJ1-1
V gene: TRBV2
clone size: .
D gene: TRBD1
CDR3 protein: CASSEGGGQGAAFF
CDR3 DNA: TGTGCCAGCAGTGAAGGAGGCGGACAGGGGGCAGCTTTCTTT

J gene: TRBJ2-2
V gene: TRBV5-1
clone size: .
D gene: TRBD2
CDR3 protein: CASSPGLATGELFF
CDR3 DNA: TGCGCCAGCAGCCCGGGACTAGCGACCGGGGAGCTGTTTTTT

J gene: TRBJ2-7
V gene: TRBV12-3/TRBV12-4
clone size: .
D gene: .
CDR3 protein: CASSFRSSYEQYF
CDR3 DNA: TGTGCCAGCAGTTTCAGGTCTTCCTACGAGCAGTACTTC

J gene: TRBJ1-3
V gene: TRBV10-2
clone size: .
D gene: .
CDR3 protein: CASSEAGGSGNTIYF
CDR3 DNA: TGCGCCAGCAGTGAGGCGGGGGGCTCTGGAAACACCATATATTTT

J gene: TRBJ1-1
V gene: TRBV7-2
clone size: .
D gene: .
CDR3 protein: CASSLEGTVNTEAFF
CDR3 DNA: TGTGCCAGCAGCTTAGAAGGTACAGTAAACACTGAAGCTTTCTTT

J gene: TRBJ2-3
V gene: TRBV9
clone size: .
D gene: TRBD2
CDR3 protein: CASNVGGAGTDTQYF
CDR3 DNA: TGTGCCAGCAACGTCGGGGGGGCGGGCACAGATACGCAGTATTTT

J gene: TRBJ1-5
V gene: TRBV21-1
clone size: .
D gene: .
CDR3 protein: CASLGSNQPQHF
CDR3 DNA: TGTGCCAGCCTGGGCAGCAATCAGCCCCAGCATTTT

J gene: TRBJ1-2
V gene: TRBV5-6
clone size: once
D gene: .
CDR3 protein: CASSLDREGYTF
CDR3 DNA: TGTGCCAGCAGCTTGGACAGGGAGGGCTACACCTTC